This passage covers 18 T cell receptor beta chains from one sample sequenced in a study of blood T cell repertoires in COVID-19. Libraries were prepared by immunoSEQ multiplex PCR; TCRdb keeps only in-frame clonotypes and omits some of them. The repertoire holds 140,000 or so clones, with 85% as singletons. Sequencing used peripheral blood. All receptors derive from a man aged 45-65 years with acute or convalescent COVID-19.

The J gene is TRBJ2-1, the V gene TRBV11-2; D call uncertain. This CDR3 contains 16 residues. V was shortened by 4 bases and J by 7 bases, with 20 bases between the two germline ends. Germline CDR1 and CDR2: SGHAT and FQNNGV. The CDR3 DNA sequence: TGTGCCAGCAGCTCCCGTGCCGGAGCGATAACAAATGAGCAGTTCTTC. Translated: CASSSRAGAITNEQFF.

The rearrangement uses TRBV18 and TRBJ1-4, with D tentatively TRBD1 (5 bases). Between the trimmed V and J ends, which lost 6 bases and 3 bases, there was a span of 14 bases. This CDR3 spans 15 amino acids. Germline CDR1 reads KGHSH; CDR2 reads LQKENI. The CDR3 DNA follows: TGTGCCAGCTCTACCCTGGGGACTCCTAATGAAAAACTGTTTTTT. This encodes CASSTLGTPNEKLFF.

J is TRBJ1-5 and V is TRBV11-2; D unresolved. Germline CDR1 is SGHAT and CDR2 is FQNNGV. V lost 0 bases, J lost 7 bases, and 13 bases lay in between. This CDR3 has 15 residues. The CDR3 DNA reads as TGTGCCAGCAGCTTAGATCCCTCGAACCAGCAGCCCCAGCATTTT. This translates into CASSLDPSNQQPQHF.

CDR3 region: CASSLVPLLEYF. In DNA form, the CDR3 reads TGTGCCAGCAGCCTCGTCCCTTTACTGGAGTACTTC. The gene calls are TRBV21-1 and TRBJ2-7; whether TRBD2, the table's D call, matches the DNA was not checked. TRBV21-1 is listed as a pseudogene. The CDR3 extends over 12 amino acids.

This chain joins TRBV12-3 or TRBV12-4 and TRBJ1-2; D is unresolved. The CDR3 consists of 12 residues. Trimming shortened V by 6 bases and J by 7 bases, and 12 bases separated the two germline ends. The CDR3 region has the DNA TGTGCCAGCAGCCAGCCAGAGGGTGGCTACACCTTC. Translated, it gives CASSQPEGGYTF.

On this clone itself: This sample includes further DNA sequences coding for the same CDR3. The chain links TRBV29-1 to TRBJ2-7; D gene ambiguous. The V gene's germline CDR1 is SQVTM and CDR2 ANQGSEA. The CDR3 covers 12 residues. Trimming took off 3 bases at V and 0 bases at J, with 6 bases between the two ends. The DNA for the CDR3 is TGCAGCGTTGACACCGGCTCCTACGAGCAGTACTTC. Protein sequence: CSVDTGSYEQYF.

The chain uses TRBV10-2 and TRBJ2-7, with a possible D match to TRBD1 (6 bases). Germline loops: CDR1 WSHSY, CDR2 SAAADI. V shed 5 bases and J shed 2 bases, with 16 bases lying between them. The CDR3 is made up of 15 amino acids. The CDR3 bases are TGCGCCAGCAGTCACCAGGGGCCCTCCACCTACGAGCAGTACTTC. It is translated as CASSHQGPSTYEQYF.

This clone has only one observation. V usage is TRBV29-1 and J usage is TRBJ1-1; 7 bases match TRBD1. V lost 7 bases, J lost 6 bases, and 8 bases stayed unmatched. CDR1 is SQVTM, CDR2 ANQGSEA, per germline. CDR3 length equals 12 residues. CDR3 in amino acids: CSGNRGRAEAFF. CDR3 coding DNA: TGCAGCGGTAACAGGGGTCGGGCTGAAGCTTTCTTT.

V usage is TRBV7-3 and J usage is TRBJ2-5, with TRBD2 identical over 12 bases. The CDR3 consists of 16 residues. Germline V CDR1 and CDR2: SGHTA, FQGTGA. V dropped 5 bases and J dropped 2; count of bases not matched to a gene: 6. CDR3 sequence reads: CASSAASGGAQETQYF. CDR3 DNA sequence: TGTGCCAGCAGCGCGGCTAGCGGGGGGGCGCAAGAGACCCAGTACTTC. Full variable domain (missing parts from reference TRBV7-3 and TRBJ2-5): GAGVSQTPSNKVTEKGKYVELRCDPISGHTALYWYRQSLGQGPEFLIYFQGTGAADDSGLPNDRFFAVRPEGSVSTLKIQRTERGDSAVYLCASSAASGGAQETQYFGPGTRLLVL.

This clone was recorded a few times. The CDR3, as DNA: TGTGCCAGCAGCCCCGGGACAGGGGTACCAGCAACTAATGAAAAACTGTTTTTT. It yields the protein CASSPGTGVPATNEKLFF. The chain couples TRBV7-9 to TRBJ1-4; TRBD1 matches 10 bases. The CDR3 totals 18 residues. V shed 5 bases, J shed 0 bases, and the junction held 9 bases outside the gene matches. CDR1 is SEHNR and CDR2 is FQNEAQ in the germline V gene (reference sequence).

The chain is built from TRBV19 and TRBJ1-1; 12 positions agree with TRBD1. The V gene end was trimmed by 6 bases and the J gene end by 3 bases; junction bases not matched to a gene: 5. The CDR3 contains 15 residues. Germline CDR1 is LNHDA and CDR2 is SQIVND (reference sequence). The chain's CDR3 is CASSLGQGAYTEAFF. The DNA of the CDR3 is TGTGCCAGTAGCCTGGGACAGGGGGCGTACACTGAAGCTTTCTTT.

This clone was seen a single time. The rearrangement uses TRBV30 and TRBJ2-1; 11 bases are a match to TRBD2. With V trimmed by 1 base and J by 4 bases, 6 bases remained unmatched. Per the germline V gene, CDR1 is GTSNPN and CDR2 is SVGIG (reference sequence). CDR3 length equals 16 residues. CDR3 sequence: CAWSAGLAGPYNEQFF. CDR3 in DNA: TGTGCCTGGAGTGCAGGACTAGCGGGCCCGTACAATGAGCAGTTCTTC.

J is TRBJ1-1 and V is TRBV4-1, with TRBD1 matching over 7 bases. CDR3 size: 13 residues. With V trimmed by 4 bases and J by 8 bases, 7 bases remained unmatched. Germline CDR1 is MGHRA and CDR2 is YSYEKL. The CDR3 region has the DNA TGCGCCAGCAGCCGACGACAGGGCACCGAAGCTTTCTTT. It translates to CASSRRQGTEAFF.

This chain links TRBV21-1 with TRBJ1-3. TRBV21-1 is a pseudogene segment. The CDR3 extends over 17 amino acids. The CDR3: CASSPRAETLSGNTIYF. The CDR3 DNA sequence: TGTGCCAGCAGCCCCCGAGCGGAGACCTTGTCCGGAAACACCATATATTTT.

This clone appeared a few times. Within the sample, other DNA sequences also encode this same CDR3. The chain links TRBV7-9 to TRBJ1-5; D remains ambiguous. Germline V lookup: CDR1 SEHNR, CDR2 FQNEAQ (reference sequence). This CDR3 comprises 14 residues. V was cut by 2 bases and J by 2 bases, with 7 bases left in between. The CDR3 DNA sequence: TGTGCCAGCAGCTTAACGAGCGGCAATCAGCCCCAGCATTTT. Amino acid sequence: CASSLTSGNQPQHF.

J is TRBJ1-6 and V is TRBV6-6; tentatively, D is TRBD1 (6 bases). The CDR3 totals 16 residues. Deletions cut 2 bases from V and 2 bases from J, with 10 bases between. CDR1 is MNHNY, CDR2 SVGAGI, per germline (reference sequence). CDR3 in amino acids: CASSYGGGPYNSPLHF. The CDR3, as DNA: TGTGCCAGCAGTTACGGGGGGGGCCCCTATAATTCACCCCTCCACTTT.

This rearrangement joins TRBV28 to TRBJ2-7; 8 nucleotides match TRBD2. The V segment lost 6 bases and the J segment 6 bases; nucleotides outside the gene matches: 16. The germline V gene encodes CDR1 MDHEN and CDR2 SYDVKM. This CDR3 region has 16 residues. CDR3 region: CASRPSGAGGNSEQYF. For the CDR3, the DNA is TGTGCCAGCAGACCCTCCGGGGCGGGAGGTAACTCCGAGCAGTACTTC.

The V and J genes are TRBV21-1 and TRBJ2-5; the listed D gene, TRBD2, was not tested against the DNA. TRBV21-1 is reported as a pseudogene. This CDR3 has 16 amino acids. CDR3 bases: TGTGCCAGCCGCAACTGTCTCGCGGGAGGGCGGGAGACCCAGTACTTC. Protein sequence: CASRNCLAGGRETQYF.